This TCR beta chain comes out of a study of blood T cells in healthy people across ages (dated by TCRdb to about 2015). For the study in its entirety: Template switching captured roughly one uniquely barcoded TCR beta cDNA molecule per two T cells in model experiments. Donors were grouped into four age groups: young (average approximately 15 years), middle-aged (around 39), aged (about 59) and long-lived (less than 85). The study measured age-related changes in TCR beta repertoire diversity using deep sequencing normalized with unique cDNA molecular identifiers. Two additional independent replicas of 1 million unique cDNA reads from the same blood draw were analyzed for two donors (one aged 18 to 29 and one aged 80 or older).

Libraries came from 5' RACE. Instrument on record: Illumina HiSeq 2500. A second PCR of about 6 to 11 cycles was performed with a sample-barcoded 5' primer and a J-beta primer mix. Each TCR beta cDNA molecule received a unique molecular identifier from a template-switch 5' adaptor carrying 12 random nucleotides. At least 3 million CDR3-containing paired-end reads were obtained from each sample. First-strand cDNA synthesis was performed from all RNA using the Mint cDNA synthesis kit, with priming by a TRBC-specific oligonucleotide. Following uracil-DNA glycosylase treatment, a first 18-cycle PCR with universal primers M1SS and BC2_uni_R was performed on all cDNA. Per the original workflow: For normalization, 1 million high-quality reads were randomly selected from each sample, with every read carrying a distinct molecular identifier. Reads sharing molecular identifiers were discarded rather than binned into consensus sequences. CDR3 identification, clonotype clustering and error correction used MiTCR with a Q25 quality threshold and the strictest error-elimination algorithm. Lower-bound total TCR beta diversity was estimated with a nonparametric unseen species model using Euler transformation. TCRdb reprocessed the public reads (quality trimming at Q25 with fastp, clone calling with MiXCR) and kept in-frame beta chains. Each entry merges the rows of one CDR3 protein and shows their most common DNA and genes. These V and J calls originate from TCRdb's pipeline instead of the authors' own analysis. This sample lists 1 million or so distinct CDR3 sequences; less than 25% were detected once. The ten largest clones take up around 0.75% of the sample.

The germline V gene (reference sequence) yields LNHDA for CDR1 and SQIVND for CDR2. The CDR3 runs 11 residues from the cysteine to the phenylalanine. Only the CDR3 portion is preserved as DNA: 33 bases, with reading frame beginning at the first base. The V end loses 7 bases and the J end loses 8 bases, and a stretch of 11 bases separates them. On this clonotype: Its antigen has not been determined. Per-nucleotide qualities are absent, and no much larger clonotype sits a single base away.

Paper-wide results and their limitations: Conclusive comparison of naive and antigen-experienced compartments was prevented by the profiling of bulk unsorted PBMCs. As age increased, observed TCR beta diversity per million T cells dropped in a roughly linear way, and a significant reduction was already evident by age about 40. The CMV infection status of donors was not known, potentially confounding age-related changes in expanded clonotypes. Total diversity estimates from one million sequenced T cells were considered lower bounds and underestimates. The long-lived group showed more naive CD4+ T cells, fewer expanded clones and increased TCR diversity than the aged group, suggesting age selection. There was a strong correlation between observed TCR beta diversity and the percentage of naive T cells measured by flow cytometry.

The donors were roughly 40 Caucasian individuals from Russia, aged roughly 6 to 100 years, who were systemically healthy. Around 10 milliliters of peripheral blood were drawn from each donor into EDTA-treated Vacutainer tubes. Ficoll-Paque density-gradient centrifugation was used to isolate PBMCs, with at least 6.5 million obtained per sample. Trizol reagent was used to extract total RNA from PBMCs, with at least 6 micrograms per sample. For every donor, flow cytometry on a PBMC aliquot measured the percentage of naive CD45RAhigh/CD27high T cells. The sample was also reused in another study, on T cells of mothers and their children. That second publication adds: Nine systemically healthy Caucasian individuals served as donors, namely three mothers together with their six children. cDNA synthesis used all of the extracted RNA, with approximately 1.6 ug of RNA in each 15 ul reaction. Sample barcodes and 2-4 random nucleotides were added via the M1S primer in the second PCR. Over 9 million TCR beta CDR3 reads came from each mother, compared with about 3 million reads from each child. Thymic selection shapes the output of TCR recombination in a similar way in related and unrelated pairs, and inherited differences have a minor effect. Normalized repertoire overlap was always found to be slightly, but never significantly, higher in related mother-child pairs than in unrelated mother-child pairs. No persistent microchimeric T cell clones were found, with a detection sensitivity of approximately 110 clones per million clonotypes. Deep NGS was used in the study to compare the TCR beta repertoires of mothers and children and to look for features that separate related mother-child pairs from unrelated individuals. Mothers averaged 40 +/- 4 years of age and children averaged around 10 +/- 4 years. After adapter ligation was performed with NEBNext reagents, the libraries were sequenced on an Illumina HiSeq 2000 with 100+100 nt paired-end reads. To prevent cross-contamination, the mother and child libraries were prepared a month apart and were sequenced in separate runs. Between roughly 500,000 and 2,300,000 distinct TCR beta clonotypes were identified per donor. Naive TCR beta clonotypes were estimated from low-frequency clonotypes matched to each donor's FACS-determined naive share, without sorting.

The TCR originated in a girl aged 2 to 10 in good health. The sequencing input was blood. The rearrangement combines TRBV19 with TRBJ1-1, with the D gene too uncertain to name. The CDR3 region: CASKDGPEAFF. The nucleotides are TGTGCCAGTAAAGACGGACCCGAAGCTTTCTTT.